This T cell receptor (beta chain) is drawn from a study of control samples from healthy donors and cancer patients. Germline-derived CDR1 and CDR2 are SGHVS and FQNEAQ. The CDR3 contains 15 residues. The germline V and J ends were trimmed by 4 bases and 6 bases, with 18 bases remaining between them. Here immunoSEQ multiplex PCR was the method, and the copy in TCRdb shows in-frame clones only, minus some. The sample carries roughly 170,000 clones, just over 85% recorded once. Sequenced input: blood. The origin of this receptor is a woman in her 30s in good health. The V gene is TRBV7-8, the J gene TRBJ1-1; TRBD1 is a possible D gene (5 bases). CDR3: CASSSVDRRPPEAFF. Written as DNA, the CDR3 is TGTGCCAGCAGCTCGGTCGACAGACGCCCGCCTGAAGCTTTCTTT.